This TCR beta chain was observed in a study of T cell responses to AZD1222 COVID-19 vaccine. Pooled together were second doses at about 4 or about 12 weeks. With regard to this clone: What it binds is not known.

Method: immunoSEQ multiplex PCR; TCRdb's copy keeps in-frame clones and lacks some. The sample records 110,000 to 150,000 clones, 92% being singletons. Germline CDR1 is LNHDA and CDR2 is SQIVND (reference sequence). V dropped 3 bases and J dropped 8 bases, with 11 bases sitting between them. The CDR3 loop spans 14 amino acids. Overall study findings and caveats: Only a handful of individuals given AZD1222 were seropositive at baseline. Along spike, vaccine-associated CD4 TCRs were found throughout, with dominance at 160-218 and 743-854. The sample set comprised mostly white British donors with more females, and clonal diversity was possibly underestimated.

The chain couples TRBV19 to TRBJ1-6, with D possibly matching TRBD1 (5 bases). The sequencing here drew on peripheral blood, taken 28 days after the second AZD1222 dose. This TCR was sampled from an adult who received the AZD1222 COVID-19 vaccine. CDR3 region: CASSMRGKDSPLHF. For the CDR3, the DNA is TGTGCCAGTAGTATGCGGGGCAAGGATTCACCCCTCCACTTT.